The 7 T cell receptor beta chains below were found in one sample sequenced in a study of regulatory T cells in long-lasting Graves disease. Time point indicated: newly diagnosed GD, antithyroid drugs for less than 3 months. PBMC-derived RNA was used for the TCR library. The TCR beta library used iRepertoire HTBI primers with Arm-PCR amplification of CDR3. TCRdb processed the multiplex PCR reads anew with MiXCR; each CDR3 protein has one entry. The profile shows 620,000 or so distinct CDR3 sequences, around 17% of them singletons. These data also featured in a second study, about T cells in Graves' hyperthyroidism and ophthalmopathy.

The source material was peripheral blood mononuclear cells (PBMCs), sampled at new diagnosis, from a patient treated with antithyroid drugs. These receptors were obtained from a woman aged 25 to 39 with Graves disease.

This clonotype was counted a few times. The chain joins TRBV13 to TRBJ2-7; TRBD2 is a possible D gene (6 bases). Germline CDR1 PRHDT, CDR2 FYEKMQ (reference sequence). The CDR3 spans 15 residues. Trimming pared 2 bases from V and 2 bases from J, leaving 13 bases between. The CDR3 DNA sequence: TGTGCCAGCAGCTTACCCAAGGCTAGCGCCTACGAGCAGTACTTC. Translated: CASSLPKASAYEQYF.

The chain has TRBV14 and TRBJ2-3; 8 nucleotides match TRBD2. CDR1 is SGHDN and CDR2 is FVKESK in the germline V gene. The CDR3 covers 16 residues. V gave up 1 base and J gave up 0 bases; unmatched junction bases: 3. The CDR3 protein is CASSQAASGSTDTQYF. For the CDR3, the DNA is TGTGCCAGCAGCCAAGCGGCTAGCGGGAGCACAGATACGCAGTATTTT.

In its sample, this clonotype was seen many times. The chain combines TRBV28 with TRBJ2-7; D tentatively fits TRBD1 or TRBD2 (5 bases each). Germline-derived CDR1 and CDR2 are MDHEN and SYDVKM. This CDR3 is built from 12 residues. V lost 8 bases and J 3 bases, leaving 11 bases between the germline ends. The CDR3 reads CASGGSVYEQYF. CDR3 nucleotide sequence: TGTGCCAGCGGGGGTTCGGTCTACGAGCAGTACTTC.

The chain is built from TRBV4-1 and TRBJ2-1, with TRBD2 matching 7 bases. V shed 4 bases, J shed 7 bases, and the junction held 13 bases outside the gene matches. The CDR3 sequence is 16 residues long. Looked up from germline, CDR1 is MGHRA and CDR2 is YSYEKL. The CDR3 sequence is CASSRGLSGHGNEQFF. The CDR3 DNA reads TGCGCCAGCAGCCGGGGACTAAGCGGGCACGGGAATGAGCAGTTCTTC.

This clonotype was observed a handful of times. The CDR3 loop is CASSFGGTGGAYGYTF. The CDR3 DNA follows: TGTGCCAGCAGCTTTGGCGGGACAGGGGGCGCCTATGGCTACACCTTC. The chain couples TRBV7-3 to TRBJ1-2; TRBD1 aligns across 12 bases. Germline CDR1 reads SGHTA; CDR2 reads FQGTGA. V shed 3 bases, J shed 4 bases, and the junction held 6 bases outside the gene matches. The CDR3 spans 16 residues.

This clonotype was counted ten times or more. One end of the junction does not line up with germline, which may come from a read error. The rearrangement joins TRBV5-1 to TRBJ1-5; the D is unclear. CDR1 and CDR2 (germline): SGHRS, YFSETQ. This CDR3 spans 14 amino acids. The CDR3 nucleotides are TGTGCCAGCAGCTTAGGTTCGTCGAATCAGCCCCAGCATTTT. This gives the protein CASSLGSSNQPQHF.

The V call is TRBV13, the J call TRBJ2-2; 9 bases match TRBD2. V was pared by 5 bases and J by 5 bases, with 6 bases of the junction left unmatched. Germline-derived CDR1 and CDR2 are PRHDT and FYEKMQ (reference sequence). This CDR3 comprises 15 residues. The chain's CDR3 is CASSESSGTTGELFF. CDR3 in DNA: TGTGCCAGCAGCGAATCTAGCGGGACGACCGGGGAGCTGTTTTTT.